This T cell receptor beta chain was documented in a study of monozygotic twins with inflammatory bowel disease. Template switching was used to attach UMIs, which incorporated a 6-nucleotide sample barcode. Following a re-call of the 5' RACE reads, TCRdb has one entry per CDR3 protein and lacks DNA. The table for this sample gives around 450,000 distinct CDR3 sequences. Germline V gives CDR1 SGHKS, CDR2 YYEKEE (reference sequence). The CDR3 length is 12 residues. The chain combines TRBV5-5 with TRBJ1-3. The sample comprised blood. The clonotype comes from a human donor with ulcerative colitis or Crohn's disease, or a healthy co-twin of an affected twin (not recorded which). The CDR3 loop reads CASSLIGNTIYF.